The 25 T cell receptor beta chains reported below all come from one sample, sequenced in a study of memory CD4+ T cells and cytomegalovirus serostatus. Single viable CD3+CD4+CD8-CD45RO+ cells were sorted as the memory CD4+ T cells. Sequencing used immunoSEQ multiplex PCR; TCRdb keeps in-frame clones, though not all of them. The data show tens of thousands of clones, 78% seen once. The material sequenced was memory CD4+ T cells from blood. These receptors originate from an adult in good health and CMV-seronegative.

This clone was picked up a small number of times. V is TRBV11-2 and J is TRBJ2-1; D is uncertain. Per the germline V gene, CDR1 is SGHAT and CDR2 is FQNNGV. There are 13 residues in the CDR3. V was shortened by 3 bases and J by 5 bases, with 8 bases between the two germline ends. CDR3 DNA sequence: TGTGCCAGCAGCTTTAACCCAAACAATGAGCAGTTCTTC. The encoded protein is CASSFNPNNEQFF.

The chain links TRBV2 to TRBJ1-1; TRBD1 is a possible D gene (5 bases). CDR3 length: 14 amino acids. Germline CDR1 and CDR2: SNHLY and FYNNEI. Between the trimmed V and J ends, which lost 2 bases and 7 bases, there was a span of 14 bases. For the CDR3, the DNA is TGTGCCAGCAGTGAACGTCCGGGGGGGGTTGAAGCTTTCTTT. It specifies CASSERPGGVEAFF.

The chain couples TRBV28 to TRBJ1-1, with D unclear. Germline V gene lookup returns CDR1 MDHEN and CDR2 SYDVKM. CDR3 length equals 12 residues. V was trimmed by 3 bases and J by 0 bases, leaving 2 bases between them. The CDR3, as DNA: TGTGCCAGCAGTTTGATGAACACTGAAGCTTTCTTT. Residues: CASSLMNTEAFF. The full variable domain, completed using reference TRBV28 and TRBJ1-1, is DVKVTQSSRYLVKRTGEKVFLECVQDMDHENMFWYRQDPGLGLRLIYFSYDVKMKEKGDIPEGYSVSREKKERFSLILESASTNQTSMYLCASSLMNTEAFFGQGTRLTVV.

This clone was detected once. The chain couples TRBV6-5 to TRBJ2-7; a possible D gene is TRBD2 (6 bases). The CDR3 extends over 15 amino acids. Between the trimmed V and J ends, which lost 4 bases and 2 bases, there was a span of 15 bases. The germline V gene encodes CDR1 MNHEY and CDR2 SVGAGI. CDR3 bases: TGTGCCAGCAGTTTCCGGGACTCGGGTCCCTACGAGCAGTACTTC. This codes for CASSFRDSGPYEQYF.

This rearrangement joins TRBV5-1 to TRBJ2-3, with a possible D match to TRBD2 (6 bases). CDR1 and CDR2 (germline): SGHRS, YFSETQ. With 0 bases removed from V and 6 bases from J, the gap between germline ends came to 14 bases. The CDR3 has 15 residues. The DNA of the CDR3 is TGCGCCAGCAGCTTGGCAGGGCTCGGAGGGGATACGCAGTATTTT. It specifies CASSLAGLGGDTQYF.

A few counts support this clone. The chain uses TRBV6-1 and TRBJ1-5; D remains unclear. CDR3 length: 13 residues. Germline lookup yields CDR1 MNHNS and CDR2 SASEGT. Trimming pared 4 bases from V and 3 bases from J, leaving 7 bases between. The CDR3 DNA reads as TGTGCCAGCAGTGGCCAGGTCAATCAGCCCCAGCATTTT. This encodes CASSGQVNQPQHF.

The DNA for the CDR3 is TGCGCCAGCAGCTTGGCGTCTTCTGCCTCCTACAATGAGCAGTTCTTC. Translated: CASSLASSASYNEQFF. This chain uses TRBV5-1 with TRBJ2-1; D uncertain. The V end lost 0 bases, the J end lost 0 bases, and 10 bases lay between the germline ends. The CDR3 extends over 16 amino acids. Germline V gene lookup returns CDR1 SGHRS and CDR2 YFSETQ.

This chain links TRBV9 with TRBJ2-1, with D perhaps TRBD1 (6 bases). The CDR3 is 15 residues long. Germline values: CDR1 SGDLS, CDR2 YYNGEE. Trimming shortened V by 4 bases and J by 3 bases, and 14 bases separated the two germline ends. CDR3 protein: CASSPDRGNYNEQFF. CDR3 DNA: TGTGCCAGCAGCCCCGATAGGGGGAACTACAATGAGCAGTTCTTC.

This clone was seen a handful of times. V gene TRBV19 combines with J gene TRBJ2-2; TRBD1 matches 7 bases. Germline CDR1 is LNHDA and CDR2 is SQIVND (reference sequence). Trimming cost V 5 bases and J 6 bases; bases outside gene matches: 12. There are 16 residues in the CDR3. The CDR3 is CASSPRRQGIPGELFF. The CDR3, as DNA: TGTGCCAGTAGTCCCCGCCGACAGGGAATCCCCGGGGAGCTGTTTTTT. The full variable domain, rest sourced from reference TRBV19 and TRBJ2-2, is DGGITQSPKYLFRKEGQNVTLSCEQNLNHDAMYWYRQDPGQGLRLIYYSQIVNDFQKGDIAEGYSVSREKKESFPLTVTSAQKNPTAFYLCASSPRRQGIPGELFFGEGSRLTVL.

The rearrangement joins TRBV28 to TRBJ2-1; 9 nucleotides agree with TRBD1. The CDR3 totals 15 residues. CDR1 and CDR2 from the germline V gene are MDHEN and SYDVKM. Unmatched junction bases numbered 6, after V lost 5 bases and J lost 4 bases. The CDR3 spells CASSVPGQGYNEQFF. As DNA, the CDR3 is TGTGCCAGCAGTGTCCCGGGACAGGGATACAATGAGCAGTTCTTC.

As to this clone: Mismatch with germline at one junction end may stem from a read error. The chain is built from TRBV7-7 and TRBJ2-5; perhaps D is TRBD1 or TRBD2 (5 bases each). CDR3 size: 16 residues. The germline V gene has CDR1 SSHAT and CDR2 FNYEAQ (reference sequence). The CDR3 DNA sequence: TGTGCTAGCAGCTTAGCAACGGGACCACCTCAAGAGACCCAGTACTTC. It is translated as CASSLATGPPQETQYF.

The rearrangement uses TRBV7-3 and TRBJ2-7; 10 positions match TRBD2. The ends lost 5 bases at V and 4 bases at J; junction bases unmatched: 5. CDR1 is SGHTA and CDR2 is FQGTGA in the germline V gene. The length of the CDR3 is 14 residues. CDR3 sequence reads: CASSPTSGPYEQYF. The CDR3 DNA reads as TGTGCCAGCAGCCCGACTAGCGGGCCGTACGAGCAGTACTTC.

The chain couples TRBV6-1 to TRBJ2-7, with 7 bases aligning to TRBD2. The CDR3 is 14 residues long. V was clipped by 2 bases and J by 3 bases; unmatched bases: 4. CDR1 and CDR2 (germline): MNHNS, SASEGT. This chain's CDR3 is CASSERGGSYEQYF. CDR3 nucleotides: TGTGCCAGCAGTGAACGAGGCGGGAGCTACGAGCAGTACTTC.

This chain uses TRBV27 with TRBJ2-2; possibly TRBD2 for D (5 bases). The germline V and J ends were trimmed by 5 bases and 1 base, with 11 bases remaining between them. Looked up from germline, CDR1 is MNHEY and CDR2 is SMNVEV (reference sequence). The CDR3 runs 15 residues. This CDR3 is CASSGLVLNTGELFF. CDR3 bases: TGTGCCAGCAGTGGACTGGTACTGAACACCGGGGAGCTGTTTTTT.

This clone is a singleton in its sample. The chain couples TRBV7-9 to TRBJ2-1, with 9 bases matching TRBD2. The CDR3 has 14 residues. In germline, CDR1 is SEHNR, CDR2 FQNEAQ (reference sequence). The V segment lost 5 bases and the J segment 6 bases; nucleotides outside the gene matches: 5. CDR3 sequence (DNA): TGTGCCAGCAGCCCCGGGACTAGCTCCAATGAGCAGTTCTTC. It translates to CASSPGTSSNEQFF.

The chain carries TRBV19 and TRBJ2-5; 7 bases fit TRBD2. The ends lost 3 bases at V and 7 bases at J; junction bases unmatched: 8. The length of the CDR3 is 14 residues. Germline CDR1 reads LNHDA; CDR2 reads SQIVND (reference sequence). CDR3 sequence (DNA): TGTGCCAGTAGTATGGGGGGGAGTGGATGGACCCAGTACTTC. It codes for CASSMGGSGWTQYF.

The chain carries TRBV2 and TRBJ2-7; TRBD2 aligns across 13 bases. The CDR3 is 17 residues long. The germline V gene encodes CDR1 SNHLY and CDR2 FYNNEI. Unmatched junction bases numbered 13, after V lost 4 bases and J lost 7 bases. The CDR3 region has the DNA TGTGCCAGCAGTGGTCGACCGACTAGCGGGAGGATAAGGGAGCAGTACTTC. Residues: CASSGRPTSGRIREQYF.

The V call is TRBV2, the J call TRBJ1-2; TRBD1 might be the D (5 bases). With 7 bases removed from V and 7 bases from J, the gap between germline ends came to 16 bases. The germline V gene has CDR1 SNHLY and CDR2 FYNNEI. The CDR3 is 13 amino acids. The CDR3 sequence: CASTPAPGLGYTF. The CDR3 DNA is TGTGCCAGCACCCCAGCACCAGGGCTTGGCTACACCTTC.

J is TRBJ2-7 and V is TRBV7-8, with D perhaps TRBD2 (5 bases). V shed 5 bases and J shed 7 bases, with 12 bases lying between them. Germline CDR1 reads SGHVS; CDR2 reads FQNEAQ. The CDR3 spans 12 residues. The chain's CDR3 is CASSPTGLEQYF. The CDR3, as DNA: TGTGCCAGCAGCCCCACGGGGTTAGAGCAGTACTTC.

The chain recombines TRBV7-3 with TRBJ2-1; the match to TRBD2 covers 8 bases. V dropped 1 base and J dropped 0; count of bases not matched to a gene: 11. This CDR3 region has 19 residues. Germline V gene sequence: CDR1 SGHTA, CDR2 FQGTGA. CDR3 bases: TGTGCCAGCAGCTTAATCCTGAGGGCCGGGAGGGGCTCCTACAATGAGCAGTTCTTC. It is translated as CASSLILRAGRGSYNEQFF.

In this sample, this clone turned up a few times. The CDR3 DNA is TGTGCCAGCTCACCACTACCCCCAGGAGGAGGGATGAACACTGAAGCTTTCTTT. Amino acid sequence: CASSPLPPGGGMNTEAFF. The gene calls are TRBV18 and TRBJ1-1, with no clear D. V lost 1 base, J lost 0 bases, and 18 bases lay in between. The CDR3 is made up of 18 amino acids. Germline V gene data show CDR1 as KGHSH and CDR2 as LQKENI. The complete variable domain, with remaining parts taken from reference TRBV18 and TRBJ1-1, reads NAGVMQNPRHLVRRRGQEARLRCSPMKGHSHVYWYRQLPEEGLKFMVYLQKENIIDESGMPKERFSAEFPKEGPSILRIQQVVRGDSAAYFCASSPLPPGGGMNTEAFFGQGTRLTVV.

The rearrangement uses TRBV14 and TRBJ2-1, with D possibly being TRBD2 (6 bases). The CDR3 consists of 17 residues. The germline V and J ends were trimmed by 4 bases and 2 bases, with 18 bases remaining between them. Germline-derived CDR1 and CDR2 are SGHDN and FVKESK. This chain's CDR3 is CASSPTAAGLPYNEQFF. In DNA, the CDR3 is TGTGCCAGCAGCCCAACGGCGGCGGGACTCCCCTACAATGAGCAGTTCTTC.

The V call is TRBV19, the J call TRBJ1-2, with TRBD1 identical over 8 bases. V trimming: 6 bases; J trimming: 11 bases; junction bases outside the gene matches: 17. The germline CDR1 and CDR2 sequences are LNHDA and SQIVND (reference sequence). The CDR3 totals 15 residues. CDR3 coding DNA: TGTGCCAGTAGCGATCTGGGACAGGACCTCTTCCGTTACACCTTC. It is translated as CASSDLGQDLFRYTF.

This chain uses TRBV5-1 with TRBJ2-5, with TRBD2 identical over 16 bases. This CDR3 region has 24 residues. V lost 4 bases and J lost 5; bases outside the gene matches: 29. Germline lookup yields CDR1 SGHRS and CDR2 YFSETQ. The CDR3 nucleotides read TGCGCCAGCAGCCAAACTACTCGGCGACAGGGCCCGGGACTAGCGGGAGGGCCCAGGGAGACCCAGTACTTC. Translating gives CASSQTTRRQGPGLAGGPRETQYF.

The rearrangement links TRBV7-3 to TRBJ2-2; no definite D call. CDR3 length equals 13 residues. Trimming left V 1 base short and J 4 bases short, with 4 bases between. Germline V gene lookup returns CDR1 SGHTA and CDR2 FQGTGA. The CDR3 coding sequence is TGTGCCAGCAGCTTAATTCCCACCGGGGAGCTGTTTTTT. Protein product: CASSLIPTGELFF.